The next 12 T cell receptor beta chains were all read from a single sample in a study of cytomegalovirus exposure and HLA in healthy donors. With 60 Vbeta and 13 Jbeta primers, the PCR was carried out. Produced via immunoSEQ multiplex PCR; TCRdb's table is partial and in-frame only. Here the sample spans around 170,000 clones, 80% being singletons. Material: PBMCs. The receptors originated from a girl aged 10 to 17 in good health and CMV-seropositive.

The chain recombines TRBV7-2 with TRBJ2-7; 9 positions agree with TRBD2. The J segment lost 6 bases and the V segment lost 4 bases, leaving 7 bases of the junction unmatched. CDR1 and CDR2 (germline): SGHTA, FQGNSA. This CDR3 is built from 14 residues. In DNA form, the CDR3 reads TGTGCCAGCAGCTCCGGGACTAGCACCTCCGAGCAGTACTTC. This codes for CASSSGTSTSEQYF.

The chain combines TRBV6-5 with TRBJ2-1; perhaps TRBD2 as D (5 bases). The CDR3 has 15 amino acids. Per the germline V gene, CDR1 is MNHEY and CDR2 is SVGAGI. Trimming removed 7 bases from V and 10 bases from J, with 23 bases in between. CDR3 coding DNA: TGTGCCAGCACCTCGATGGGGAGCGCCCCCGAAGAGCAGTTCTTC. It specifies CASTSMGSAPEEQFF.

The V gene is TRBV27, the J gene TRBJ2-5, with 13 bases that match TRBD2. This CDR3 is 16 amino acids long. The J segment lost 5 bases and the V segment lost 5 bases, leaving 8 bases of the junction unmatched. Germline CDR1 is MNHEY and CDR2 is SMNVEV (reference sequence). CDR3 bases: TGTGCCAGCAGTCCAACAGGACTAGCGGGAGTGGAGACCCAGTACTTC. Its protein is CASSPTGLAGVETQYF.

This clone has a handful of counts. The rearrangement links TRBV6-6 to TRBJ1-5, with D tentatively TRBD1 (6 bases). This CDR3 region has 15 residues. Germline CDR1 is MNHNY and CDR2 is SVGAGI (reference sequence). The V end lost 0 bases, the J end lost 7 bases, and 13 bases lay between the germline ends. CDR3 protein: CASSYSGQGTQPQHF. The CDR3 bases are TGTGCCAGCAGTTACTCTGGGCAGGGGACCCAGCCCCAGCATTTT.

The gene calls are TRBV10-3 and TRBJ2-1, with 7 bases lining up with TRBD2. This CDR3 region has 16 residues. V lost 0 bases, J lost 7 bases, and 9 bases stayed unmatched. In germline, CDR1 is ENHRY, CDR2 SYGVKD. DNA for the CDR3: TGTGCCATCAGTGAGTCGCGGCCGGGGGGAGGAAATGAGCAGTTCTTC. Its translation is CAISESRPGGGNEQFF.

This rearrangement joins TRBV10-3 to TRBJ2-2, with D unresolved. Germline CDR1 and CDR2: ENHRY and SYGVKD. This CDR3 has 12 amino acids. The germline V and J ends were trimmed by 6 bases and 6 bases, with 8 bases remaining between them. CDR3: CAISMGPGELFF. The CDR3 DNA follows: TGTGCCATCAGCATGGGCCCCGGGGAGCTGTTTTTT.

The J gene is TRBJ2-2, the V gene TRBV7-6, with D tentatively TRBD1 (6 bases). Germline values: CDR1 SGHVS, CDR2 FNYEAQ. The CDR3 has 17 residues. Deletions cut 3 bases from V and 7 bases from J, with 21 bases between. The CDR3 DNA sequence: TGTGCCAGCAGCTTTAGGCCGGGACACCCCTACCACGGGGAGCTGTTTTTT. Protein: CASSFRPGHPYHGELFF.

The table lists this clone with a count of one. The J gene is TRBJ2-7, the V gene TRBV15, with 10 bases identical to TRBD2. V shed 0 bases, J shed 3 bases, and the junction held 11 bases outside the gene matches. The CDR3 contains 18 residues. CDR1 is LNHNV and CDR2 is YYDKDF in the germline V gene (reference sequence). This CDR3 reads CATSRDPPGLAEHYEQYF. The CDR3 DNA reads TGTGCCACCAGCAGAGATCCTCCTGGACTAGCGGAACACTACGAGCAGTACTTC.

In nucleotides, the CDR3 is TGTGCCAGCAGTTACTCTCGGAATCAGCCCCAGCATTTT. Translating gives CASSYSRNQPQHF. This chain joins TRBV6-5 and TRBJ1-5, with unresolved D. Germline CDR1 reads MNHEY; CDR2 reads SVGAGI. V lost 0 bases to trimming and J lost 4 bases, with 4 bases between them. The CDR3 is made up of 13 amino acids.

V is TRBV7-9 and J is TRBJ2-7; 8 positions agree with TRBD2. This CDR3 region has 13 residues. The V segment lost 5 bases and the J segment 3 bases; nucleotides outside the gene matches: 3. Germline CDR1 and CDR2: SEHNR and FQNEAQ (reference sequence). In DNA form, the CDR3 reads TGTGCCAGCAGCCTAAGCGGGAGCTACGAGCAGTACTTC. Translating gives CASSLSGSYEQYF.

The CDR3 DNA follows: TGTGCCAGCAGCCCCTCGGGGTGGGGACAGGGGGCAACTGAAGCTTTCTTT. The encoded protein is CASSPSGWGQGATEAFF. V usage is TRBV9 and J usage is TRBJ1-1; TRBD1 aligns across 12 bases. The germline V gene encodes CDR1 SGDLS and CDR2 YYNGEE. The CDR3 contains 17 residues. The V gene end was trimmed by 4 bases and the J gene end by 5 bases; junction bases not matched to a gene: 12.

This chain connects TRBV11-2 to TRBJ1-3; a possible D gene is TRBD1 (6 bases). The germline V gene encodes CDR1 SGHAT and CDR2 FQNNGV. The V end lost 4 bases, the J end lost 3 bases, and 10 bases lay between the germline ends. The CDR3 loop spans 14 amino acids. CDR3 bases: TGTGCCAGCAGCTGGAACAGGGTTGGAAACACCATATATTTT. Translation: CASSWNRVGNTIYF.